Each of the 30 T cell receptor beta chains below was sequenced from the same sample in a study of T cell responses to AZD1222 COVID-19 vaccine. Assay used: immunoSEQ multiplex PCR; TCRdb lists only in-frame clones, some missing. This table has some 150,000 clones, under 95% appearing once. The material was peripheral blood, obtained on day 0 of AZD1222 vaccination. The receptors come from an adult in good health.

The chain's CDR3 is CASSPGALADEQYF. The CDR3 DNA reads TGTGCCAGCAGCCCGGGTGCCCTAGCCGACGAGCAGTACTTC. V and J are TRBV4-2 and TRBJ2-7, with TRBD2 as a possible D gene (5 bases). The V gene's germline CDR1 is LGHNA and CDR2 YNFKEQ. The CDR3 totals 14 residues. Trimming removed 4 bases at V and 5 bases at J, with 15 bases between.

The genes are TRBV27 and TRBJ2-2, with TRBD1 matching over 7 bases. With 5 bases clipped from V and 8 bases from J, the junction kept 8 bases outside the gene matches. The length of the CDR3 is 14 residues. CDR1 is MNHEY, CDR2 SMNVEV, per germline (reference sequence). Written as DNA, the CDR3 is TGTGCCAGCAGTGGATACAGGGGCGCGGGGGAGCTGTTTTTT. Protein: CASSGYRGAGELFF.

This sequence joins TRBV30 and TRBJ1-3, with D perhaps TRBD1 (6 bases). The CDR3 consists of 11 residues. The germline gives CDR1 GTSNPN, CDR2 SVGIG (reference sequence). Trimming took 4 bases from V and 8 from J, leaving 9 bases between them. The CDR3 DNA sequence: TGTGCCTGGAACAGGGTAGACACCATATATTTT. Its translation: CAWNRVDTIYF. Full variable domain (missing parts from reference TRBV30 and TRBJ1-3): SQTIHQWPATLVQPVGSPLSLECTVEGTSNPNLYWYRQAAGRGLQLLFYSVGIGQISSEVPQNLSASRPQDRQFILSSKKLLLSDSGFYLCAWNRVDTIYFGEGSWLTVV.

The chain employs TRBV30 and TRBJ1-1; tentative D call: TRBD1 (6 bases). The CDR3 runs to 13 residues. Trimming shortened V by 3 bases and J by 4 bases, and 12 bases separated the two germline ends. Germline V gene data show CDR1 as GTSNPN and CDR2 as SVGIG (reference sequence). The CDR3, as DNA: TGTGCCTGGAGGCAGGGGTGGATCACTGAAGCTTTCTTT. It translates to CAWRQGWITEAFF.

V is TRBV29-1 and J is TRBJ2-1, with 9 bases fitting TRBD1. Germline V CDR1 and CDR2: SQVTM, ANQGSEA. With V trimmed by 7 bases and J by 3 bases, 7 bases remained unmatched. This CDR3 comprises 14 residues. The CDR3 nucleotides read TGCAGCGCCTGGACAGGGGCAAACTACAATGAGCAGTTCTTC. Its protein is CSAWTGANYNEQFF.

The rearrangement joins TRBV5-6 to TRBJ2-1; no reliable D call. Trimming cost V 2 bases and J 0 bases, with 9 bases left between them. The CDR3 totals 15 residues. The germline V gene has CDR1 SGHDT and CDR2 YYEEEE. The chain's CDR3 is CASSFRRSSYNEQFF. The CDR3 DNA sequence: TGTGCCAGCAGCTTTCGACGGAGCTCCTACAATGAGCAGTTCTTC.

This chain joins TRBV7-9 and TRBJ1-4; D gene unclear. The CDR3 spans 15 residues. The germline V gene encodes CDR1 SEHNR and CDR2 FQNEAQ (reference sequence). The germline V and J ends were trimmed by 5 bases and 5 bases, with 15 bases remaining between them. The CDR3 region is CASSPWQAANEKLFF. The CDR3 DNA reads TGTGCCAGCAGCCCCTGGCAGGCTGCGAATGAAAAACTGTTTTTT.

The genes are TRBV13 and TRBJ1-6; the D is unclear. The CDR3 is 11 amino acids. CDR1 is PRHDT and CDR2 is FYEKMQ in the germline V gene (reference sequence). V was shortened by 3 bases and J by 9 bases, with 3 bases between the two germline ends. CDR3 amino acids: CASSLGSPLHF. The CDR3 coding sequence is TGTGCCAGCAGCTTGGGTTCACCCCTCCACTTT.

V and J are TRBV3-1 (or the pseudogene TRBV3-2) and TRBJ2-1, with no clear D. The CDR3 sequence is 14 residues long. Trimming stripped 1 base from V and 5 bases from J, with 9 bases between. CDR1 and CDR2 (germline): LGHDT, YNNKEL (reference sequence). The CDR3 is CASSQVRKDNEQFF. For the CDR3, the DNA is TGTGCCAGCAGCCAAGTCAGGAAGGACAATGAGCAGTTCTTC.

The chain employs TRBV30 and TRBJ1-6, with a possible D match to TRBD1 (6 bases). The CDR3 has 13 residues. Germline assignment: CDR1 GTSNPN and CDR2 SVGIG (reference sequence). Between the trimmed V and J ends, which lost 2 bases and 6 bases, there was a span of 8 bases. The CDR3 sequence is CAWSWGPNSPLHF. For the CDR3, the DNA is TGTGCCTGGAGTTGGGGGCCTAATTCACCCCTCCACTTT. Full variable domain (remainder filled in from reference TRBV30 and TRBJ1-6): SQTIHQWPATLVQPVGSPLSLECTVEGTSNPNLYWYRQAAGRGLQLLFYSVGIGQISSEVPQNLSASRPQDRQFILSSKKLLLSDSGFYLCAWSWGPNSPLHFGNGTRLTVT.

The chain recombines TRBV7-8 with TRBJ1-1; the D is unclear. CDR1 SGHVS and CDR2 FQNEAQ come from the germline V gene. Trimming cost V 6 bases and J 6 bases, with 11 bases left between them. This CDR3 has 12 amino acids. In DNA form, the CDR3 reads TGTGCCAGCAGTAGCCAGTCCCCTGAAGCTTTCTTT. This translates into CASSSQSPEAFF. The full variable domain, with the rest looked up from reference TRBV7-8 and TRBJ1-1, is GAGVSQSPRYKVAKRGQDVALRCDPISGHVSLFWYQQALGQGPEFLTYFQNEAQLDKSGLPSDRFFAERPEGSVSTLKIQRTQQEDSAVYLCASSSQSPEAFFGQGTRLTVV.

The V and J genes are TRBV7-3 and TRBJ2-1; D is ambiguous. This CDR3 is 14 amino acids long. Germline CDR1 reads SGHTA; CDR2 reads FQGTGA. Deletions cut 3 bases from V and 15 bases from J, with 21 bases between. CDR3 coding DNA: TGTGCCAGCAGCTTGGGTAGTTATCCGGGTGTTTCGTTCTTC. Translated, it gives CASSLGSYPGVSFF.

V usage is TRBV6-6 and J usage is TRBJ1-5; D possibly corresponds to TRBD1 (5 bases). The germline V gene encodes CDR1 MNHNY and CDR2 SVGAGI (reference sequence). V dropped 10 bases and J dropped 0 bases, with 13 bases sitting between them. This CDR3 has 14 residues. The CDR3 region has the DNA TGTGCCACAGGAGGGGCAAATAGCAATCAGCCCCAGCATTTT. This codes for CATGGANSNQPQHF.

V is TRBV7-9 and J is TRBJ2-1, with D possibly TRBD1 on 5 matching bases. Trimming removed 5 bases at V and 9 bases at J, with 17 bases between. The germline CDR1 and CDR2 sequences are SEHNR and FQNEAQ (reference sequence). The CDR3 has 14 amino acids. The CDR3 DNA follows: TGTGCCAGCAGCACACCGGGCAGGGTATTTGAGCAGTTCTTC. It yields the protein CASSTPGRVFEQFF.

The CDR3 nucleotides are TGTGCCAGCAGCCTGCCGGGACAGGGGGTGTATGGCTACACCTTC. Protein sequence: CASSLPGQGVYGYTF. The chain employs TRBV28 and TRBJ1-2; 11 bases map to TRBD1. Germline-derived CDR1 and CDR2 are MDHEN and SYDVKM. This CDR3 is built from 15 residues. Trimming at V came to 6 bases and at J to 5 bases, leaving 8 bases not matched to a gene.

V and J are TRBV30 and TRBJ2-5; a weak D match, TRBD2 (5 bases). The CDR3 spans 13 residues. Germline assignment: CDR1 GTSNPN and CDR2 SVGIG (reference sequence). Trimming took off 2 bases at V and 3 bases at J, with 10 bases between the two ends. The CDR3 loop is CAWSRTGKETQYF. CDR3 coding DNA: TGTGCCTGGAGTAGGACGGGAAAAGAGACCCAGTACTTC.

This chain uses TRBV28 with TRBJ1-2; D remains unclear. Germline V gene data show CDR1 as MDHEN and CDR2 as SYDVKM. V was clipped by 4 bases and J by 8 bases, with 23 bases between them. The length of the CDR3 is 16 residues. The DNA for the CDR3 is TGTGCCAGCAGTTCTGGTCTCAGCAGGTACTTTGGAGGCTACACCTTC. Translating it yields CASSSGLSRYFGGYTF.

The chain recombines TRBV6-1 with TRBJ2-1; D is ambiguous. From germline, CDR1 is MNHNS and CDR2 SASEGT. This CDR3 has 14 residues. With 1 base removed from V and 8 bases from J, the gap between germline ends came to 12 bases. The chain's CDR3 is CASSEVLFLDEQFF. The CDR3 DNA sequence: TGTGCCAGCAGTGAAGTACTTTTTCTCGATGAGCAGTTCTTC.

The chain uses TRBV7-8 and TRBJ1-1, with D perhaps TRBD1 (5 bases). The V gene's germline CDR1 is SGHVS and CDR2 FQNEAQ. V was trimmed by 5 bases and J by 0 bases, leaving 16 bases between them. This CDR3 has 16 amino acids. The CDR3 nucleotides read TGTGCCAGCAGCAACAGTGTGGGGGTTGTGAACACTGAAGCTTTCTTT. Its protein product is CASSNSVGVVNTEAFF.

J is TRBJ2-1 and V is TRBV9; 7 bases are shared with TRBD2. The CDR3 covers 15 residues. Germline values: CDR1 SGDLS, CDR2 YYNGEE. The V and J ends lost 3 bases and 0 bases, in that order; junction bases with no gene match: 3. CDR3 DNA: TGTGCCAGCAGCGCGGGCGGGGGCTCCTACAATGAGCAGTTCTTC. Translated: CASSAGGGSYNEQFF.

CDR3 sequence (DNA): TGTGCCAGCAGCCTCATGGGAGGCAGGGTCTACAATGAGCAGTTCTTC. Translated, it gives CASSLMGGRVYNEQFF. This chain joins TRBV27 and TRBJ2-1, with a possible D match to TRBD2 (6 bases). With 6 bases removed from V and 3 bases from J, the gap between germline ends came to 18 bases. The CDR3 is 16 amino acids. In germline, CDR1 is MNHEY, CDR2 SMNVEV (reference sequence).

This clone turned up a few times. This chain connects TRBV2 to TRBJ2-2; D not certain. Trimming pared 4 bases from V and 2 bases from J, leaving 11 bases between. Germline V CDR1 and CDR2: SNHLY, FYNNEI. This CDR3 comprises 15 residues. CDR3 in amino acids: CASSGVSVNTGELFF. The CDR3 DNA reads TGTGCCAGCAGTGGGGTCTCAGTTAACACCGGGGAGCTGTTTTTT.

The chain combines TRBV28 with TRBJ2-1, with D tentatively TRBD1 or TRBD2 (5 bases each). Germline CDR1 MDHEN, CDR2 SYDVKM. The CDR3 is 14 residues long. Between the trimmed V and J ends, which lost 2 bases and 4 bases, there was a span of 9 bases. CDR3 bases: TGTGCCAGCAGTTTAGGGGGTCGGTACAATGAGCAGTTCTTC. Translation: CASSLGGRYNEQFF.

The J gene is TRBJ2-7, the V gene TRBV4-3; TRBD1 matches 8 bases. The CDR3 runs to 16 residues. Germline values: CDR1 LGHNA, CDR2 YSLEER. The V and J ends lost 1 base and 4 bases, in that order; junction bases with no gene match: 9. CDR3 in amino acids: CASSQGTGSGGYEQYF. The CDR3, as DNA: TGCGCCAGCAGCCAAGGGACAGGGTCCGGAGGTTACGAGCAGTACTTC.

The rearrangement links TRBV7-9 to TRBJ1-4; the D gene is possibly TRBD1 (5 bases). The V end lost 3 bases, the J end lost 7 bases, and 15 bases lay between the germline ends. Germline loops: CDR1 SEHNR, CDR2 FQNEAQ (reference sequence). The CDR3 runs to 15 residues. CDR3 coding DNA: TGTGCCAGCAGCTTTCGGAGGCAGGGTAGTGAAAAACTGTTTTTT. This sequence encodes CASSFRRQGSEKLFF.

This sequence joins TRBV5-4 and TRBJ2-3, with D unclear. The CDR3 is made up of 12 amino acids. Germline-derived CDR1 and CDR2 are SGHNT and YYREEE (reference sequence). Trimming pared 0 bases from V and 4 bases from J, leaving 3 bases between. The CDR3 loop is CASSLVADTQYF. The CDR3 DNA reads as TGTGCCAGCAGCTTGGTGGCAGATACGCAGTATTTT.

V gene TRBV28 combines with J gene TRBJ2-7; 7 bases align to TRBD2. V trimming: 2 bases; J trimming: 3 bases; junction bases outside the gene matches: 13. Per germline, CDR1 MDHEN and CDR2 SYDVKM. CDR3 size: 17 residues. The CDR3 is CASSLVLFLRGNYEQYF. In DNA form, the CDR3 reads TGTGCCAGCAGTTTAGTTTTATTTTTGCGGGGGAACTACGAGCAGTACTTC.

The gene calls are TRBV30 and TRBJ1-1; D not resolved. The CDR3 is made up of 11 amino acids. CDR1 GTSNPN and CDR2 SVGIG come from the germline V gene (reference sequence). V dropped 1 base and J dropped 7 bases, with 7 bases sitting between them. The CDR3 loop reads CAWSGNIEAFF. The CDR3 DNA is TGTGCCTGGAGTGGCAATATTGAAGCTTTCTTT. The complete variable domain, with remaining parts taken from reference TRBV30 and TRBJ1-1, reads SQTIHQWPATLVQPVGSPLSLECTVEGTSNPNLYWYRQAAGRGLQLLFYSVGIGQISSEVPQNLSASRPQDRQFILSSKKLLLSDSGFYLCAWSGNIEAFFGQGTRLTVV.

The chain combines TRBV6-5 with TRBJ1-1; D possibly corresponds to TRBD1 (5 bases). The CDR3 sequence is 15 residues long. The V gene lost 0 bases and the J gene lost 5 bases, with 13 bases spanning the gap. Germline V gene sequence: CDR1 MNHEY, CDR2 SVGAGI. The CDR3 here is CASSYSAGRLTEAFF. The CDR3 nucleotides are TGTGCCAGCAGTTACTCGGCAGGGAGGTTGACTGAAGCTTTCTTT.

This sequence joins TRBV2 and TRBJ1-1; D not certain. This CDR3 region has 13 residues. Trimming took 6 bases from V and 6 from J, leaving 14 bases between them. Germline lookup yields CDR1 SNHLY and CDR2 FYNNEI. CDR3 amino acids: CASREGGSAEAFF. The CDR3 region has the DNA TGTGCCAGCAGGGAGGGTGGATCGGCTGAAGCTTTCTTT.